A selection of T cell receptor beta chains follows, all from one sample in a study of blood T cell repertoires in COVID-19. Clones were sequenced by immunoSEQ multiplex PCR, and TCRdb holds only the in-frame ones, with some missing. The data contain about 250,000 clones, 79% of them seen just once; the ten biggest clones take up under 4.5%. The specimen was peripheral blood. These receptors originate from a middle-aged woman with active or convalescent COVID-19. CDR3s include the opening cysteine and the closing phenylalanine or tryptophan. The D gene is left open where the match is weak. Clone size is shown for a subset of rows, as once, few, many or a class of expanded clone.

J: TRBJ1-6; size: few; V: TRBV5-4; D: NA; DNA: TGTGCCAGCAGCTTGTACGCGGGCACGTATTCACCCCTCCACTTT; CDR3: CASSLYAGTYSPLHF
J: TRBJ1-6; size: NA; V: TRBV15; D: NA; DNA: TGTGCCACCAGCAGAGAACGCCACAGGGATGTCCTCCACTTT; CDR3: CATSRERHRDVLHF
J: TRBJ1-2; size: NA; V: TRBV10-3; D: TRBD1; DNA: TGTGCCATCAGTGAGAAAGGGACAGGGGCAAACTATGGCTACACCTTC; CDR3: CAISEKGTGANYGYTF
J: TRBJ2-2; size: NA; V: TRBV10-2; D: NA; DNA: TGCGCCAGCAGCAGTATATTCCCCGGGGAGCTGTTTTTT; CDR3: CASSSIFPGELFF
J: TRBJ2-1; size: NA; V: TRBV5-1; D: NA; DNA: TGCGCCAGCAGCCTTACCACCCGCGCCAATGAGCAGTTCTTC; CDR3: CASSLTTRANEQFF
J: TRBJ1-5; size: NA; V: TRBV27; D: NA; DNA: TGTGCCAGCAGTTCCCACTCATCAAGCAATCAGCCCCAGCATTTT; CDR3: CASSSHSSSNQPQHF
J: TRBJ1-3; size: once; V: TRBV28; D: NA; DNA: TGTGCCAGCAGTTTCTCCGGGACTAGGGACACCATATATTTT; CDR3: CASSFSGTRDTIYF
J: TRBJ2-4; size: NA; V: TRBV3-1/TRBV3-2; D: TRBD1; DNA: TGTGCCAGCAGCAGGGACAGGGGTAGCATTCAGTACTTC; CDR3: CASSRDRGSIQYF
J: TRBJ1-5; size: NA; V: TRBV28; D: NA; DNA: TGTGCCAGCCAGGGGCCCCGGGGCAATCAGCCCCAGCATTTT; CDR3: CASQGPRGNQPQHF
J: TRBJ1-2; size: NA; V: TRBV4-1; D: NA; DNA: TGCGCCAGCAGCCAAGACGAGTGGCAGGGGAATGGCTACACCTTC; CDR3: CASSQDEWQGNGYTF
J: TRBJ1-6; size: NA; V: TRBV19; D: TRBD1; DNA: TGTGCCAGTAGTATACAGGAGGGGACAGGCTATTCACCCCTCCACTTT; CDR3: CASSIQEGTGYSPLHF
J: TRBJ1-5; size: NA; V: TRBV19; D: NA; DNA: TGTGCCAGTAGCCAGCTACCCGGGGGCAATCAGCCCCAGCATTTT; CDR3: CASSQLPGGNQPQHF
J: TRBJ2-2; size: NA; V: TRBV5-1; D: NA; DNA: TGCGCCAGCAGCTCGAAGATACTAGCGAACACCGGGGAGCTGTTTTTT; CDR3: CASSSKILANTGELFF
J: TRBJ1-1; size: NA; V: TRBV2; D: NA; DNA: TGTGCCAGCATCATGGGGAGTATGAACACTGAAGCTTTCTTT; CDR3: CASIMGSMNTEAFF
J: TRBJ2-3; size: NA; V: TRBV7-9; D: NA; DNA: TGTGCCAGCAGCACGGGACTGTCCGATACGCAGTATTTT; CDR3: CASSTGLSDTQYF
J: TRBJ1-3; size: few; V: TRBV10-2; D: TRBD1; DNA: TGCGCCAGCAGTGAGTTTGACAGGGGGAGCTCTGGAAACACCATATATTTT; CDR3: CASSEFDRGSSGNTIYF
J: TRBJ1-5; size: NA; V: TRBV6-5; D: TRBD1; DNA: TGTGCCAGCAGTCCCCGACAGGGAGTTCAGCCCCAGCATTTT; CDR3: CASSPRQGVQPQHF
J: TRBJ2-2; size: NA; V: TRBV24-1; D: TRBD2; DNA: TGTGCCACCAGCCCGCTGACTAGCGGGGGGGCGCGGAGTGGCGGGGAGCTGTTTTTT; CDR3: CATSPLTSGGARSGGELFF
J: TRBJ1-1; size: NA; V: TRBV10-2; D: NA; DNA: TGCGCCAGTACCAACCAGGGAACTGAAGCTTTCTTT; CDR3: CASTNQGTEAFF
J: TRBJ1-1; size: NA; V: TRBV5-1; D: NA; DNA: TGCGCCAGCAACCTATTGGGGACAAGCACTGAAGCTTTCTTT; CDR3: CASNLLGTSTEAFF
J: TRBJ2-5; size: NA; V: TRBV5-5; D: NA; DNA: TGTGCCAGCAGCTTCAATGTGGGCCCTCAAGAGACCCAGTACTTC; CDR3: CASSFNVGPQETQYF
J: TRBJ1-6; size: NA; V: TRBV19; D: TRBD1; DNA: TGTGCCAGTAGTTTCGATCTCCGGGACAGGGTCTATAATTCACCCCTCCACTTT; CDR3: CASSFDLRDRVYNSPLHF
J: TRBJ2-1; size: NA; V: TRBV4-1; D: TRBD2; DNA: TGCGCCAGCAGCCAAGATCTCGGCGGGGGGAACAATGAGCAGTTCTTC; CDR3: CASSQDLGGGNNEQFF
J: TRBJ1-2; size: NA; V: TRBV3-1/TRBV3-2; D: TRBD1; DNA: TGTGCCAGCAGCCCGCCGGGACAGGGGCATCATGGCTACACCTTC; CDR3: CASSPPGQGHHGYTF
J: TRBJ1-1; size: few; V: TRBV2; D: TRBD1; DNA: TGTGCCAGCAGACAGGGGTTTTTGAACACTGAAGCTTTCTTT; CDR3: CASRQGFLNTEAFF
J: TRBJ2-3; size: NA; V: TRBV7-9; D: NA; DNA: TGTGCCAGCAGGTTAGGGGGGGGCACAGATACGCAGTATTTT; CDR3: CASRLGGGTDTQYF
J: TRBJ2-3; size: NA; V: TRBV12-3/TRBV12-4; D: NA; DNA: TGTGCCAGCAGTTTACCACGAGCAGATACGCAGTATTTT; CDR3: CASSLPRADTQYF
J: TRBJ2-2; size: NA; V: TRBV9; D: TRBD1; DNA: TGTGCCAGCAGCGTAGCCGCAGGGGGACCCTTGAACACCGGGGAGCTGTTTTTT; CDR3: CASSVAAGGPLNTGELFF
J: TRBJ2-1; size: NA; V: TRBV12-3/TRBV12-4; D: NA; DNA: TGTGCCAGCAGTTTAATCGAGTACAATGAGCAGTTCTTC; CDR3: CASSLIEYNEQFF
J: TRBJ1-1; size: once; V: TRBV7-9; D: NA; DNA: TGTGCCAGCAGCTTAGCCGCTGAAGCTTTCTTT; CDR3: CASSLAAEAFF
J: TRBJ2-7; size: NA; V: TRBV6-5; D: NA; DNA: TGTGCCAGCAGGGACAGCGAATACGAGCAGTACTTC; CDR3: CASRDSEYEQYF
J: TRBJ1-1; size: NA; V: TRBV9; D: NA; DNA: TGTGCCAGCAGCGTAGCGGGAGGGGCGAACACTGAAGCTTTCTTT; CDR3: CASSVAGGANTEAFF
J: TRBJ1-6; size: NA; V: TRBV18; D: NA; DNA: TGTGCCAGCTCACCGGACGGGACCTGGAGGGATTCACCCCTCCACTTT; CDR3: CASSPDGTWRDSPLHF
J: TRBJ1-1; size: NA; V: TRBV5-6; D: TRBD1; DNA: TGTGCCAGCAGCGCCGACAGGGGGCGAGCCACTGAAGCTTTCTTT; CDR3: CASSADRGRATEAFF
J: TRBJ1-5; size: few; V: TRBV7-6; D: TRBD1; DNA: TGTGCCAGCAGCCGTACAGGGGGCGGGATGGGTCAGCCCCAGCATTTT; CDR3: CASSRTGGGMGQPQHF
J: TRBJ1-2; size: NA; V: TRBV12-3/TRBV12-4; D: NA; DNA: TGTGCCAGCAGTTTCCCAGCTAACTATGGCTACACCTTC; CDR3: CASSFPANYGYTF
J: TRBJ2-1; size: NA; V: TRBV28; D: TRBD2; DNA: TGTGCCAGCAGTTTATATAGCGGGGGGGCGAGGAATGAGCAGTTCTTC; CDR3: CASSLYSGGARNEQFF
J: TRBJ2-1; size: NA; V: TRBV2; D: NA; DNA: TGTGCCAGCGGACCGAGGTCGGGGTACAATGAGCAGTTCTTC; CDR3: CASGPRSGYNEQFF
J: TRBJ1-1; size: NA; V: TRBV13; D: TRBD1; DNA: TGTGCCAGCAGCCTAGGGCCAGGGGGGACTGAAGCTTTCTTT; CDR3: CASSLGPGGTEAFF
J: TRBJ1-6; size: NA; V: TRBV9; D: TRBD1; DNA: TGTGCCAGCAGCCCCCGAGACAGGGCATCGAGCTCCTATAATTCACCCCTCCACTTT; CDR3: CASSPRDRASSSYNSPLHF
J: TRBJ2-5; size: NA; V: TRBV30; D: TRBD1; DNA: TGTGCCTGGAGACCTCCGACAGGGCTAGAGACCCAGTACTTC; CDR3: CAWRPPTGLETQYF
J: TRBJ1-2; size: NA; V: TRBV24-1; D: NA; DNA: TGTGCCACCAGTGCCCGTGTGAACAATGGCTATGGCTACACCTTC; CDR3: CATSARVNNGYGYTF
J: TRBJ1-5; size: NA; V: TRBV6-4; D: NA; DNA: TGTGCCAGCAGTGAATCGGCGGGGCGTAGCAATCAGCCCCAGCATTTT; CDR3: CASSESAGRSNQPQHF
J: TRBJ1-2; size: NA; V: TRBV29-1; D: NA; DNA: TGCAGCGTGGTCCTCCCGGGGGGAAGGGGCTACACCTTC; CDR3: CSVVLPGGRGYTF
J: TRBJ1-1; size: NA; V: TRBV5-1; D: NA; DNA: TGCGCCAGCAGCTTTGAGGTTGAGGGCACTGAAGCTTTCTTT; CDR3: CASSFEVEGTEAFF
J: TRBJ1-1; size: once; V: TRBV28; D: NA; DNA: TGTGCCAGCACTTCCGGGGGGCCTCGGACTGAAGCTTTCTTT; CDR3: CASTSGGPRTEAFF
J: TRBJ1-4; size: NA; V: TRBV11-1; D: NA; DNA: TGTGCCAGCAGTCGGGGTTTCAATGAAAAACTGTTTTTT; CDR3: CASSRGFNEKLFF
J: TRBJ1-6; size: NA; V: TRBV10-2; D: TRBD1; DNA: TGCGCCAGCAGAGGACAGGTGGGGATTTCACCCCTCCACTTT; CDR3: CASRGQVGISPLHF